The present T cell receptor beta chain was sequenced within a study of neurological immune-mediated disorders. Findings and caveats of the study: None of the CDR3 amino acid sequences of expanded clones were shared across subjects, and this suggested private repertoires in all groups.

This clonotype occurred many times. Its specificity is unknown. Trimming cost V 5 bases and J 7 bases, with 12 bases left between them. This CDR3 has 13 residues. TCRdb redid the calling of the 5' RACE reads with MiXCR, one entry per CDR3 protein. The sample yields around 46,000 distinct CDR3 sequences, roughly 25% seen once. The V and J genes are TRBV12-3 or TRBV12-4 and TRBJ2-1, with D uncertain. This TCR came from a woman between 70 and 85 years old in good health. The sample comprised PBMCs. The CDR3 DNA is TGTGCCAGCAGTCCCGTAGCCGTTAATGAGCAGTTCTTC. Encoded protein: CASSPVAVNEQFF.